This T cell receptor (beta chain) was captured by sequencing in a study of radiotherapy plus CTLA-4 blockade in lung cancer. For the study at large: Patients showed objective responses in about 18% of cases and disease control in 31%.

In regard to this clone: Its antigen remains unidentified.

Libraries were prepared by immunoSEQ multiplex PCR; TCRdb keeps only in-frame clonotypes and omits some of them. This sample has about 56,000 clones, with around 80% found just once. Ipilimumab-mediated CTLA-4 blockade plus focal radiation was given to patients having chemo-refractory metastatic non-small-cell lung cancer. Study-wide findings and caveats: Interferon-beta, together with early blood T cell clone dynamics, reportedly best predicted response. Blood saw expansion of tumor-derived TCR clones after radiotherapy plus ipilimumab.

This receptor was obtained from a human donor with non-small cell lung cancer who had a complete response to radiotherapy plus ipilimumab. Sequencing used peripheral blood, obtained from a patient treated with radiotherapy plus ipilimumab.

Here the CDR3 reads CASSMGTGPYGYTF. In DNA form, the CDR3 reads TGTGCCAGCAGCATGGGGACAGGGCCTTATGGCTACACCTTC. The chain recombines TRBV11-2 with TRBJ1-2; 9 nucleotides align to TRBD1. V shed 5 bases and J 5 bases; nucleotides not matched to a gene: 6. Germline assignment: CDR1 SGHAT and CDR2 FQNNGV. This CDR3 spans 14 amino acids.